These T cell receptor beta chains were read from a single sample in a study of T cell repertoires in cytomegalovirus infection. TCRdb ran MiXCR on the reads and lists one entry per CDR3 protein. This table holds hundreds of thousands of distinct CDR3 sequences, roughly 16% found once. Material: PBMCs. The receptors were gathered from a human donor in good health (CMV status not recorded). Some clones in this sample may be carry-over from other donors' samples. CDR3s include the opening cysteine and the closing phenylalanine or tryptophan. A D gene is named only where the DNA matches it firmly. Size is omitted from some rows. Given values are once, few, many or a class for expanded clones.

clone_size: many; v_call: TRBV10-3; j_call: TRBJ2-5; d_call: NA; cdr3_nt: TGTGCCATCAGTGATAACCGGAGCGGCCAAGAGACCCAGTACTTC; cdr3_aa: CAISDNRSGQETQYF
clone_size: NA; v_call: TRBV2; j_call: TRBJ2-7; d_call: NA; cdr3_nt: TGTGCCAGCAGTGACGGAGGGCGGTCCTACGAGCAGTACTTC; cdr3_aa: CASSDGGRSYEQYF
clone_size: few; v_call: TRBV28; j_call: TRBJ1-5; d_call: NA; cdr3_nt: TGTGCCAGCAGTACCCCGGGCTCGGGCCAGCCCCAGCATTTT; cdr3_aa: CASSTPGSGQPQHF
clone_size: many; v_call: TRBV7-2; j_call: TRBJ2-5; d_call: NA; cdr3_nt: TGTGCCAGCAGCTTCGCCGGGACTGGCCAAGAGACCCAGTACTTC; cdr3_aa: CASSFAGTGQETQYF
clone_size: NA; v_call: TRBV29-1; j_call: TRBJ1-2; d_call: TRBD1; cdr3_nt: TGCAGCGTTGGCCTGACAGGGCTCTATGGCTACACCTTC; cdr3_aa: CSVGLTGLYGYTF
clone_size: few; v_call: TRBV28; j_call: TRBJ1-1; d_call: NA; cdr3_nt: TGTGCCAGCAGTTTCTTCGACAGGTACACTGAAGCTTTCTTT; cdr3_aa: CASSFFDRYTEAFF
clone_size: NA; v_call: TRBV12-3/TRBV12-4; j_call: TRBJ2-3; d_call: TRBD2; cdr3_nt: TGTGCCAGCAGTTTTGGGCTAGCGGGGGGGTACACAGATACGCAGTATTTT; cdr3_aa: CASSFGLAGGYTDTQYF
clone_size: many; v_call: TRBV2; j_call: TRBJ2-1; d_call: NA; cdr3_nt: TGTGCCAGCACCGGAGGGGTCAGCTCCTACAATGAGCAGTTCTTC; cdr3_aa: CASTGGVSSYNEQFF
clone_size: NA; v_call: TRBV15; j_call: TRBJ1-4; d_call: NA; cdr3_nt: TGTGCCACCCAGGAAGGGGATAATGAAAAACTGTTTTTT; cdr3_aa: CATQEGDNEKLFF
clone_size: few; v_call: TRBV6-1; j_call: TRBJ2-7; d_call: NA; cdr3_nt: TGTGCCAGCAGTCGCGGGACAGTTGGCTCCTACGAGCAGTACTTC; cdr3_aa: CASSRGTVGSYEQYF
clone_size: NA; v_call: TRBV20-1; j_call: TRBJ2-3; d_call: TRBD2; cdr3_nt: TGCAGTGGATCTAGCGGGGTCACAGATACGCAGTATTTT; cdr3_aa: CSGSSGVTDTQYF
clone_size: NA; v_call: TRBV6-2/TRBV6-3; j_call: TRBJ2-7; d_call: NA; cdr3_nt: TGTGCCAGCAGTTACTCGACTTCCGGCCCTAGCTCGATTGGCGAGCAGTACTTC; cdr3_aa: CASSYSTSGPSSIGEQYF
clone_size: NA; v_call: TRBV5-1; j_call: TRBJ2-7; d_call: NA; cdr3_nt: TGCGCCAGCAGCTTGGCCGGGACCATTACTTCTTACGAGCAGTACTTC; cdr3_aa: CASSLAGTITSYEQYF
clone_size: few; v_call: TRBV5-1; j_call: TRBJ2-7; d_call: TRBD1; cdr3_nt: TGCGCCAGCAGTCATGAAGGGACAGACTACGAGCAGTACTTC; cdr3_aa: CASSHEGTDYEQYF
clone_size: NA; v_call: TRBV20-1; j_call: TRBJ2-5; d_call: TRBD2; cdr3_nt: TGCAGTGCTTCCCGCGGGACTAGCGGGATCGAGACCCAGTACTTC; cdr3_aa: CSASRGTSGIETQYF
clone_size: many; v_call: TRBV19; j_call: TRBJ1-1; d_call: NA; cdr3_nt: TGTGCCAGTAGTATGCTACAGGGAGAGAACACTGAAGCTTTCTTT; cdr3_aa: CASSMLQGENTEAFF
clone_size: NA; v_call: TRBV12-3/TRBV12-4; j_call: TRBJ2-3; d_call: NA; cdr3_nt: TGTGCCAGCAGTTTAGGCGGAGGGATGAGGGGAGATACGCAGTATTTT; cdr3_aa: CASSLGGGMRGDTQYF
clone_size: NA; v_call: TRBV28; j_call: TRBJ1-2; d_call: TRBD1; cdr3_nt: TGTGCCAGCAGTTCCTTTGGGACAGGGGCCTATGGCTACACCTTC; cdr3_aa: CASSSFGTGAYGYTF
clone_size: NA; v_call: TRBV5-4; j_call: TRBJ2-1; d_call: NA; cdr3_nt: TGTGCCAGCAGCTTGGCCCCGAGTAGTATCAATGAGCAGTTCTTC; cdr3_aa: CASSLAPSSINEQFF
clone_size: NA; v_call: TRBV28; j_call: TRBJ2-7; d_call: NA; cdr3_nt: TGTGCCAGCAGTACTCCCTTGGGGGTGAGCTACGAGCAGTACTTC; cdr3_aa: CASSTPLGVSYEQYF